The text below deals with one T cell receptor (beta chain). In the original analysis: Reference gene primer amplification gave estimated nucleated cell counts. Here immunoSEQ multiplex PCR was the method, and the copy in TCRdb shows in-frame clones only, minus some. For V, J and clone size, that table is used; D and trimming come from the DNA. The sample lists 300,000 to 350,000 clones; around 85% were seen once. Germline assignment: CDR1 MDHEN and CDR2 SYDVKM. The CDR3 sequence is 15 residues long. Trimming cost V 7 bases and J 2 bases, with 17 bases left between them. This sample is drawn from a study of blood T cell repertoires in COVID-19. Overall study: PBMCs, B-cell-depleted T cells, or T cells provided the cDNA or gDNA that made up the material.

The clonotype was recovered from a woman in her forties with acute COVID-19. The sequencing sample was made of PBMCs or T cells enriched from blood (not recorded which). This chain links TRBV28 with TRBJ1-1, with D possibly being TRBD1 (6 bases). CDR3: CASTLAGQSNTEAFF. DNA for the CDR3: TGTGCCAGCACCCTAGCCGGACAGAGCAACACTGAAGCTTTCTTT.